This T cell receptor (beta chain) was identified during a study of shared clonotypes between healthy human individuals. Study as a whole: CD4 naive cells filled three plates per donor, CD4 memory three, CD8 naive two and CD8 memory one. General study points: As a rule, naive subsets had a larger estimated richness than memory subsets. Tissues were not sampled, only blood, and their repertoires likely differ.

The authors distributed each subset's genomic DNA evenly over several immunoSEQ plates. TCRdb's table, derived via immunoSEQ multiplex PCR, lists solely in-frame clones and lacks some. Of around 120,000 clones detected, around 71% appear once; the ten largest clones hold approximately 23%. The germline gives CDR1 LNHDA, CDR2 SQIVND (reference sequence). The germline V and J ends were trimmed by 3 bases and 5 bases, with 11 bases remaining between them. The CDR3 has 14 amino acids. Comment on this clone: The antigen remains undetermined.

This rearrangement joins TRBV19 to TRBJ2-1; D is unresolved. The sample comprised memory CD8+ T cells sorted from blood. Subset in this sample: CD45RO+ cells pooled with CCR7-negative TemRA cells. The clonotype comes from a woman in her thirties in good health. CDR3 nucleotide sequence: TGTGCCAGTAGTATGTCCGAGACCCACAATGAGCAGTTCTTC. Its protein product is CASSMSETHNEQFF.